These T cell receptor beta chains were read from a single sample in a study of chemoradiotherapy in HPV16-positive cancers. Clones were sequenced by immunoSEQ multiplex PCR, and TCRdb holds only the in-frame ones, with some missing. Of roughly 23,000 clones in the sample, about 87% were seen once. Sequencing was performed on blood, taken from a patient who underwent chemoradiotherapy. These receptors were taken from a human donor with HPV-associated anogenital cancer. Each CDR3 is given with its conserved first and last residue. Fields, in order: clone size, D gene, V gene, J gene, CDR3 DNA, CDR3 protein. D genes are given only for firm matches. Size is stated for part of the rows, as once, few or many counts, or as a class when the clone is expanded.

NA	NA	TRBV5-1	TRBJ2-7	TGCGCCAGCCGCCGGGATATTGGTTCCTACGAGCAGTACTTC	CASRRDIGSYEQYF
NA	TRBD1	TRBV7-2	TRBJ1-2	TGTGCCAGCAGCTCTCCCGGACAGGGGAACTATGGCTACACCTTC	CASSSPGQGNYGYTF
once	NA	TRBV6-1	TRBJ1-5	TGTGCCAGCAGTACGACGGATAGCAATCAGCCCCAGCATTTT	CASSTTDSNQPQHF
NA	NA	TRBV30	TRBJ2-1	TGTGCCTGGAGCGCTGGGCTTTACAATGAGCAGTTCTTC	CAWSAGLYNEQFF
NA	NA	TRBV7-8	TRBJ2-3	TGTGCCAGCAGCTTCGGCCCAGATACGCAGTATTTT	CASSFGPDTQYF
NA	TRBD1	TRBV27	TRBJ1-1	TGTGCCAGCAGTCTCGCGACAGGGATTCCTGAAGCTTTCTTT	CASSLATGIPEAFF
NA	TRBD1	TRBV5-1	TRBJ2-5	TGCGCCAGCAGCTTCAGGGGGTCGAACCAAGAGACCCAGTACTTC	CASSFRGSNQETQYF
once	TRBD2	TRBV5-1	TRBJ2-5	TGCGCCAGCAGCTTGGAGACTAGCGGGGGGGCCACCCAAGAGACCCAGTACTTC	CASSLETSGGATQETQYF
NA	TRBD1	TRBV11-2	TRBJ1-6	TGTGCCAGCAGCTTCGCAGGGGGTTCACCCCTCCACTTT	CASSFAGGSPLHF
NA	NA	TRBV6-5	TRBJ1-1	TGTGCCAGCAGAAGGGGCTCTGAAGCTTTCTTT	CASRRGSEAFF
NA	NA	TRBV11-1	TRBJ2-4	TGTGCCAGCAGCTTAGTCGGGGATGCCAAAAACATTCAGTACTTC	CASSLVGDAKNIQYF
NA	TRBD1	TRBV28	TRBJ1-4	TGTGCCAGCAGTTCCTTGACAGGGGGCGTTGAAAAACTGTTTTTT	CASSSLTGGVEKLFF
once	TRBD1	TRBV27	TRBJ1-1	TGTGCCAGCAAAGGCCAGGGGGCTACTGAAGCTTTCTTT	CASKGQGATEAFF
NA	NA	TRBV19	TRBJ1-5	TGTGCCAGTAGTACCACGGTGCGCAGCAATCAGCCCCAGCATTTT	CASSTTVRSNQPQHF
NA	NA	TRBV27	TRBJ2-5	TGTGCCAGCAGATCCCACAGGTTTCAAGAGACCCAGTACTTC	CASRSHRFQETQYF
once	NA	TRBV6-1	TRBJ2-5	TGTGCCAGCAGTGACCCCAGGAAGTACCAAGAGACCCAGTACTTC	CASSDPRKYQETQYF
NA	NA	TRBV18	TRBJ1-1	TGTGCCAGCTCGCCCACAGGGAACACTGAAGCTTTCTTT	CASSPTGNTEAFF
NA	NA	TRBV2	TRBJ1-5	TGTGCCAGCAGTAACGACGGGGATGATCAGCCCCAGCATTTT	CASSNDGDDQPQHF